The 5 T cell receptor beta chains below were found in one sample sequenced in a study of T cells in Graves' hyperthyroidism and ophthalmopathy. There were TCR beta CDR3 regions amplified from RNA transcripts. During a first-round RT-PCR of the TCR CDR3, the HTBI primer set was used. TCRdb re-analysed the multiplex PCR reads in MiXCR, keeping a single row per CDR3 protein. The table shows hundreds of thousands of distinct CDR3 sequences, with 35% to 45% occurring only once. The sequenced sample was blood. These receptors were collected from a man aged 18-30 years with Graves' hyperthyroidism.

This clonotype was recorded many times. The V call is TRBV15, the J call TRBJ1-1; perhaps TRBD1 as D (5 bases). Germline-derived CDR1 and CDR2 are LNHNV and YYDKDF (reference sequence). Trimming stripped 0 bases from V and 4 bases from J, with 12 bases between. The CDR3 spans 15 residues. CDR3 coding DNA: TGTGCCACCAGCAGAGATGGTTGGGGGGGCACTGAAGCTTTCTTT. This gives the protein CATSRDGWGGTEAFF.

This sequence joins TRBV5-4 and TRBJ2-7; D remains ambiguous. The V gene's germline CDR1 is SGHNT and CDR2 YYREEE (reference sequence). Trimming cost V 0 bases and J 2 bases, with 12 bases left between them. CDR3 size: 15 residues. CDR3 sequence reads: CASSLERQVAYEQYF. In nucleotides, the CDR3 is TGTGCCAGCAGCTTGGAAAGGCAGGTCGCCTACGAGCAGTACTTC.

This clonotype came up a few times. This chain joins TRBV7-2 and TRBJ1-1; D gene ambiguous. V lost 2 bases to trimming and J lost 8 bases, with 18 bases between them. CDR1 and CDR2 (germline): SGHTA, FQGNSA. CDR3 size: 15 residues. Written as DNA, the CDR3 is TGTGCCAGCAGCTTATCCCGGCAGGCCAAAATCGAAGCTTTCTTT. Its protein product is CASSLSRQAKIEAFF.

This chain uses TRBV7-9 with TRBJ1-5; D is undetermined. The CDR3 spans 13 residues. Trimming took off 5 bases at V and 4 bases at J, with 9 bases between the two ends. Per germline, CDR1 SEHNR and CDR2 FQNEAQ (reference sequence). The CDR3 is CASSAGMNQPQHF. CDR3 coding DNA: TGTGCCAGCAGCGCTGGGATGAATCAGCCCCAGCATTTT.

The gene calls are TRBV19 and TRBJ1-1; 7 bases are shared with TRBD1. The CDR3 length is 15 residues. The V and J ends lost 6 bases and 3 bases, in that order; junction bases with no gene match: 10. Germline CDR1 is LNHDA and CDR2 is SQIVND (reference sequence). In nucleotides, the CDR3 is TGTGCCAGTAGCCGACAGGGCCCGAGGGACACTGAAGCTTTCTTT. It codes for CASSRQGPRDTEAFF.